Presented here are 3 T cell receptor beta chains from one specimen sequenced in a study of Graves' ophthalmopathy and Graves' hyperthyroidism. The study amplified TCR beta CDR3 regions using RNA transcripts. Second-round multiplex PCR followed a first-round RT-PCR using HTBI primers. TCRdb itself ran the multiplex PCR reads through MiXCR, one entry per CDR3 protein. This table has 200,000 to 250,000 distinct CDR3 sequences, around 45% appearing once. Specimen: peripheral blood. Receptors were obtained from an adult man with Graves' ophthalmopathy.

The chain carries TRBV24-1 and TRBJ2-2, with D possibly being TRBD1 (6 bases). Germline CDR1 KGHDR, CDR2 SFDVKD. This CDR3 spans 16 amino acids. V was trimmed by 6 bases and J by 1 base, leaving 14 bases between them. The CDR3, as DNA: TGTGCCACCAGTTCCTCCACGGGACAGAACACCGGGGAGCTGTTTTTT. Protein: CATSSSTGQNTGELFF.

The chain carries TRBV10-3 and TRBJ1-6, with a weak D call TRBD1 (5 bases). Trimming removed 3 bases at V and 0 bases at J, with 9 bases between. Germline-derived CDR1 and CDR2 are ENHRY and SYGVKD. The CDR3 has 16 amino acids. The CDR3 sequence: CAISERGNSYNSPLHF. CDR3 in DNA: TGTGCCATCAGTGAAAGGGGCAACTCCTATAATTCACCCCTCCACTTT.

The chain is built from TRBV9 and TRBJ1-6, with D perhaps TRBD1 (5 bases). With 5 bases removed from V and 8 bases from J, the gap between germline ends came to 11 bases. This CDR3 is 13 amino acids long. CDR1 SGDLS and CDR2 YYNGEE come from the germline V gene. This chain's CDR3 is CASSSGQYSPLHF. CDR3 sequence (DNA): TGTGCCAGCAGTTCAGGACAATATTCACCCCTCCACTTT.